These 21 T cell receptor beta chains originate from one sample sequenced in a study of long-term antiretroviral therapy in people with HIV. Sequencing used immunoSEQ v3.0 at survey level. Generated by immunoSEQ multiplex PCR, the TCRdb table keeps only in-frame clones and is missing some. The profile shows 35,000 or so clones, around 80% of them singletons. The material was unsorted PBMCs, obtained 2 years after starting antiretroviral therapy. These receptors all come from a woman in her fifties or sixties with HIV.

This chain links TRBV4-1 with TRBJ1-4; D is unclear. This CDR3 contains 13 residues. The germline V and J ends were trimmed by 0 bases and 8 bases, with 7 bases remaining between them. Germline V gives CDR1 MGHRA, CDR2 YSYEKL. The CDR3 DNA sequence: TGCGCCAGCAGCCAAGAGGTAGCCGAAAAACTGTTTTTT. Protein sequence: CASSQEVAEKLFF.

The rearrangement uses TRBV18 and TRBJ2-3; tentatively, D is TRBD2 (5 bases). Trimming removed 3 bases from V and 4 bases from J, with 14 bases in between. The V gene's germline CDR1 is KGHSH and CDR2 LQKENI. The CDR3 is 15 amino acids. The CDR3 spells CASSPKRPEADTQYF. DNA of the CDR3: TGTGCCAGCTCACCGAAGCGGCCAGAGGCAGATACGCAGTATTTT.

This chain joins TRBV7-9 and TRBJ1-3; D is uncertain. V was clipped by 11 bases and J by 4 bases, with 18 bases between them. Germline-derived CDR1 and CDR2 are SEHNR and FQNEAQ (reference sequence). This CDR3 spans 14 amino acids. In DNA form, the CDR3 reads TGTGCCGTACGAGGAGGAGGAATCGGAAACACCATATATTTT. Translated, it gives CAVRGGGIGNTIYF.

The chain combines TRBV19 with TRBJ1-4, with a possible D match to TRBD1 (6 bases). Germline-derived CDR1 and CDR2 are LNHDA and SQIVND (reference sequence). This CDR3 contains 15 residues. V was clipped by 0 bases and J by 8 bases, with 13 bases between them. As DNA, the CDR3 is TGTGCCAGTAGTATAGACGCAGGGGTCCGAGAAAAACTGTTTTTT. This translates into CASSIDAGVREKLFF.

The chain recombines TRBV11-2 with TRBJ2-1; 10 bases match TRBD2. V lost 0 bases, J lost 7 bases, and 6 bases stayed unmatched. The germline V gene encodes CDR1 SGHAT and CDR2 FQNNGV. CDR3 length equals 16 residues. The CDR3 here is CASSLDMYSGGNEQFF. The DNA for the CDR3 is TGTGCCAGCAGCTTAGATATGTATAGCGGGGGGAATGAGCAGTTCTTC.

The CDR3 nucleotides are TGTGCCAGTAGTACCCGACAGGGCTACTATGGCTACACCTTC. It yields the protein CASSTRQGYYGYTF. The chain joins TRBV19 to TRBJ1-2, with 7 bases matching TRBD1. V lost 4 bases to trimming and J lost 3 bases; unmatched junction nucleotides: 5. Germline V lookup: CDR1 LNHDA, CDR2 SQIVND (reference sequence). The CDR3 consists of 14 residues. The complete variable domain, with remaining parts taken from reference TRBV19 and TRBJ1-2, reads DGGITQSPKYLFRKEGQNVTLSCEQNLNHDAMYWYRQDPGQGLRLIYYSQIVNDFQKGDIAEGYSVSREKKESFPLTVTSAQKNPTAFYLCASSTRQGYYGYTFGSGTRLTVV.

The chain has TRBV6-1 and TRBJ1-6; D unclear. Germline CDR1 is MNHNS and CDR2 is SASEGT. The V end lost 9 bases, the J end lost 3 bases, and 9 bases lay between the germline ends. The CDR3 extends over 13 amino acids. The CDR3 DNA is TGTGCCAGTACGGAGAGCTATAATTCACCCCTCCACTTT. It specifies CASTESYNSPLHF.

The chain is built from TRBV10-2 and TRBJ2-1, with D possibly being TRBD2 (6 bases). Germline CDR1 is WSHSY and CDR2 is SAAADI. The germline V and J ends were trimmed by 11 bases and 0 bases, with 14 bases remaining between them. This CDR3 comprises 14 residues. The CDR3 DNA reads TGCGCCGCTAAGGGCGGGGCCTCCTACAATGAGCAGTTCTTC. Translating gives CAAKGGASYNEQFF.

V is TRBV11-1 and J is TRBJ2-3; unclear D gene. The V gene lost 3 bases and the J gene lost 4 bases, with 11 bases spanning the gap. This CDR3 is 14 amino acids long. CDR1 and CDR2 from the germline V gene are SGHAT and FQDESV (reference sequence). The CDR3 DNA reads as TGTGCCAGCAGCTTCGGCCCGGCCCCAGATACGCAGTATTTT. Protein: CASSFGPAPDTQYF.

The V call is TRBV5-1, the J call TRBJ2-1; TRBD2 matches at 11 bases. CDR1 is SGHRS and CDR2 is YFSETQ in the germline V gene. V was pared by 4 bases and J by 6 bases, with 6 bases of the junction left unmatched. The CDR3 loop spans 15 amino acids. The CDR3 coding sequence is TGCGCCAGCAGCCCCCTAGCGGGGGGCGTCAATGAGCAGTTCTTC. It yields the protein CASSPLAGGVNEQFF.

This clone appeared a single time. The V and J genes are TRBV5-1 and TRBJ2-6; TRBD2 is a possible D gene (6 bases). The CDR3 covers 17 residues. Trimming took 4 bases from V and 0 from J, leaving 14 bases between them. Germline V gene sequence: CDR1 SGHRS, CDR2 YFSETQ. The CDR3 sequence is CASSPSAGRSGANVLTF. CDR3 sequence (DNA): TGCGCCAGCAGCCCCTCGGCGGGGCGCTCTGGGGCCAACGTCCTGACTTTC.

The chain combines TRBV15 with TRBJ2-3; D is perhaps TRBD1 (5 bases). The CDR3 sequence is 14 residues long. V lost 4 bases to trimming and J lost 2 bases, with 10 bases between them. CDR1 is LNHNV, CDR2 YYDKDF, per germline (reference sequence). As DNA, the CDR3 is TGTGCCACCAGCATGGGGCAGACCACAGATACGCAGTATTTT. Translation gives CATSMGQTTDTQYF.

The chain is built from TRBV6-6 and TRBJ1-2; a weak D match, TRBD1 (6 bases). The germline V and J ends were trimmed by 3 bases and 2 bases, with 10 bases remaining between them. This CDR3 comprises 14 residues. CDR1 and CDR2 (germline): MNHNY, SVGAGI (reference sequence). CDR3 nucleotide sequence: TGTGCCAGCAGTTATCTGGACAGAAACTATGGCTACACCTTC. It encodes CASSYLDRNYGYTF.

The chain uses TRBV27 and TRBJ1-5; D uncertain. This CDR3 is built from 13 residues. V was pared by 6 bases and J by 3 bases, with 9 bases between. Germline lookup yields CDR1 MNHEY and CDR2 SMNVEV (reference sequence). The CDR3 loop reads CASSPSDNQPQHF. CDR3 in DNA: TGTGCCAGCAGCCCGTCGGACAATCAGCCCCAGCATTTT.

The genes are TRBV4-1 and TRBJ1-5; D perhaps matches TRBD1 (5 bases). The germline V gene encodes CDR1 MGHRA and CDR2 YSYEKL. CDR3 length: 14 residues. Trimming took 1 base from V and 7 from J, leaving 11 bases between them. In DNA form, the CDR3 reads TGCGCCAGCAGCCAAGCGGGGGGAGCGCAGCCCCAGCATTTT. Residues: CASSQAGGAQPQHF.

The rearrangement joins TRBV9 to TRBJ2-2; D is unclear. CDR1 is SGDLS, CDR2 YYNGEE, per germline. The CDR3 runs to 15 residues. V gave up 4 bases and J gave up 1 base, with 11 bases separating them. In nucleotides, the CDR3 is TGTGCCAGCAGCCCCCCGGGCAGGAACACCGGGGAGCTGTTTTTT. Translating it yields CASSPPGRNTGELFF. The whole variable domain, filled in from reference TRBV9 and TRBJ2-2, reads DSGVTQTPKHLITATGQRVTLRCSPRSGDLSVYWYQQSLDQGLQFLIQYYNGEERAKGNILERFSAQQFPDLHSELNLSSLELGDSALYFCASSPPGRNTGELFFGEGSRLTVL.

This clone was seen a few times. In DNA form, the CDR3 reads TGCAGTGCTAGACTGGGAGATACGCAGTATTTT. Translated: CSARLGDTQYF. The J gene is TRBJ2-3, the V gene TRBV20-1; D gene uncertain. CDR3 size: 11 residues. Germline loops: CDR1 DFQATT, CDR2 SNEGSKA (reference sequence). V was shortened by 2 bases and J by 5 bases, with 5 bases between the two germline ends.

The V call is TRBV28, the J call TRBJ2-7, with D possibly called TRBD1 or TRBD2 (5 bases each). Germline values: CDR1 MDHEN, CDR2 SYDVKM. V lost 3 bases and J 4 bases, leaving 10 bases between the germline ends. This CDR3 region has 13 residues. The CDR3 region has the DNA TGTGCCAGCAGTTTTGGGGGTGGTTACGAGCAGTACTTC. This sequence encodes CASSFGGGYEQYF.

This clone was counted between two and nine times. The chain links TRBV7-7 to TRBJ2-2; tentatively, D is TRBD2 (7 bases). Per germline, CDR1 SSHAT and CDR2 FNYEAQ (reference sequence). This CDR3 contains 17 residues. V dropped 5 bases and J dropped 2 bases, with 18 bases sitting between them. For the CDR3, the DNA is TGTGCCAGCAGCAAAGGGGGGGGTTTCACCAACACCGGGGAGCTGTTTTTT. It codes for CASSKGGGFTNTGELFF.

The chain is built from TRBV5-6 and TRBJ2-4; possible D gene TRBD1, 5 bases. The CDR3 extends over 13 amino acids. Trimming left V 0 bases short and J 5 bases short, with 6 bases between. Germline values: CDR1 SGHDT, CDR2 YYEEEE. This CDR3 reads CASSLATENIQYF. The CDR3, as DNA: TGTGCCAGCAGCTTGGCGACAGAAAACATTCAGTACTTC.

The chain links TRBV7-8 to TRBJ2-2, with D unresolved. CDR1 is SGHVS, CDR2 FQNEAQ, per germline. The CDR3 sequence is 15 residues long. Trimming stripped 1 base from V and 0 bases from J, with 6 bases between. CDR3 amino acids: CASSLENPNTGELFF. CDR3 DNA: TGTGCCAGCAGCTTAGAGAACCCGAACACCGGGGAGCTGTTTTTT.